Below, 13 T cell receptor beta chains from the same sample are listed, as sequenced in a study of read filtering for tumor transcriptome and immune sequencing. The library was built from about 0.4 ug RNA with molecular barcoded adaptors for alpha/delta and beta/gamma chains. TCRdb reprocessed the reads with MiXCR, giving one entry per CDR3 protein. The repertoire holds roughly 25,000 distinct CDR3 sequences, with around an eighth as singletons. Material: a population of CD138-negative cells sorted from bone marrow. The receptors were sampled from a donor older than 35 with multiple myeloma.

This clonotype was seen repeatedly, ten times or more. The chain has TRBV27 and TRBJ2-4, with D tentatively TRBD1 or TRBD2 (5 bases each). Looked up from germline, CDR1 is MNHEY and CDR2 is SMNVEV (reference sequence). V was pared by 6 bases and J by 0 bases, with 9 bases between. The CDR3 extends over 14 amino acids. The CDR3 DNA follows: TGTGCCAGCAGGGGGGAACTAGCCAAAAACATTCAGTACTTC. This codes for CASRGELAKNIQYF.

The sample holds many counts of this clonotype. V and J are TRBV29-1 and TRBJ1-1; no definite D call. The CDR3 contains 11 residues. V was trimmed by 6 bases and J by 5 bases, leaving 10 bases between them. Germline-derived CDR1 and CDR2 are SQVTM and ANQGSEA. The CDR3 sequence is CSVPHGTEAFF. CDR3 DNA: TGCAGCGTGCCCCACGGGACTGAAGCTTTCTTT.

The J gene is TRBJ1-3, the V gene TRBV27, with D maybe TRBD1 (6 bases). The V gene's germline CDR1 is MNHEY and CDR2 SMNVEV (reference sequence). The V end lost 6 bases, the J end lost 4 bases, and 10 bases lay between the germline ends. The CDR3 has 13 amino acids. CDR3 sequence: CASRTGTGNTIYF. CDR3 DNA sequence: TGTGCCAGCAGAACTGGGACAGGAAACACCATATATTTT.

This clonotype was recorded many times. The chain has TRBV11-2 and TRBJ2-7; 7 nucleotides line up with TRBD1. V lost 5 bases and J lost 3; bases outside the gene matches: 10. The germline V gene has CDR1 SGHAT and CDR2 FQNNGV. The length of the CDR3 is 15 residues. CDR3 coding DNA: TGTGCCAGCAGCATAGGTGCCGGGACAGTCTACGAGCAGTACTTC. It translates to CASSIGAGTVYEQYF.

Many counts were recorded for this clonotype. The chain combines TRBV7-9 with TRBJ2-7; the D gene is possibly TRBD2 (5 bases). V dropped 0 bases and J dropped 5 bases, with 14 bases sitting between them. This CDR3 contains 15 residues. CDR1 and CDR2 (germline): SEHNR, FQNEAQ (reference sequence). The CDR3 DNA is TGTGCCAGCAGCTTAGCGGGAGAAGTATTCGACGAGCAGTACTTC. Translation: CASSLAGEVFDEQYF.

This clonotype was recorded many times. The chain links TRBV11-3 to TRBJ2-5; D uncertain. Germline CDR1 and CDR2: SGHNT and YENEEA. V was trimmed by 1 base and J by 2 bases, leaving 8 bases between them. The CDR3 consists of 14 residues. The CDR3 DNA is TGTGCCAGCAGCTTAGGGATTAGTCAAGAGACCCAGTACTTC. Translating it yields CASSLGISQETQYF.

This clonotype was seen only a few times. The J gene is TRBJ1-6, the V gene TRBV5-4, with D perhaps TRBD1 (6 bases). From germline, CDR1 is SGHNT and CDR2 YYREEE (reference sequence). This CDR3 is 13 amino acids long. Trimming took off 4 bases at V and 7 bases at J, with 9 bases between the two ends. The CDR3 sequence is CASSGQYNSPLHF. The CDR3 DNA sequence: TGTGCCAGCAGCGGACAGTACAATTCACCCCTCCACTTT.

This clonotype was counted many times. CDR3 amino acids: CAISESAGASYNEQFF. The DNA of the CDR3 is TGTGCCATCAGTGAGTCGGCGGGGGCATCCTACAATGAGCAGTTCTTC. J is TRBJ2-1 and V is TRBV10-3; the D gene is possibly TRBD2 (7 bases). V was clipped by 0 bases and J by 1 base, with 10 bases between them. The CDR3 length is 16 residues. CDR1 ENHRY and CDR2 SYGVKD come from the germline V gene.

This clonotype has just a few counts. This may come from a read error, since a much larger clone is one base off. The chain uses TRBV5-1 and TRBJ2-7; 7 bases line up with TRBD2. This CDR3 has 15 amino acids. The germline V gene has CDR1 SGHRS and CDR2 YFSETQ. CDR3 nucleotides: TGCGCCAGCGGCTTGGGGGGGACTGCCGCCTACGAGCAGTACTTC. It translates to CASGLGGTAAYEQYF.

There are many counts of this clonotype. The rearrangement joins TRBV29-1 to TRBJ2-7; D unresolved. CDR1 SQVTM and CDR2 ANQGSEA come from the germline V gene. The CDR3 covers 11 residues. Between the trimmed V and J ends, which lost 6 bases and 8 bases, there was a span of 14 bases. CDR3 bases: TGCAGCGTGACCTCGGAGCGCCAGCAGTACTTC. It encodes CSVTSERQQYF.

This clonotype was seen many times. The rearrangement joins TRBV19 to TRBJ2-7; tentatively, D is TRBD1 (6 bases). V shed 5 bases and J shed 6 bases, with 14 bases lying between them. This CDR3 is built from 13 residues. CDR1 is LNHDA and CDR2 is SQIVND in the germline V gene (reference sequence). CDR3 in DNA: TGTGCCAGTAGTGCCACAGGGTTCTTCGAGCAGTACTTC. Protein product: CASSATGFFEQYF.

Points on this clonotype: A read error may produce the germline difference seen at one junction end. The chain recombines TRBV6-1 with TRBJ2-1, with TRBD2 as a possible D gene (5 bases). Looked up from germline, CDR1 is MNHNS and CDR2 is SASEGT. The length of the CDR3 is 12 residues. This CDR3 is CANSEGLGYQLF. The CDR3 bases are TGTGCCAACAGCGAAGGACTTGGCTACCAGCTCTTC.

This clonotype was recorded many times. This chain links TRBV23-1 with TRBJ2-2, with D perhaps matching TRBD1 (5 bases). Being an ORF, TRBV23-1 has a function that is uncertain. Trimming left V 0 bases short and J 8 bases short, with 7 bases between. The CDR3 extends over 13 amino acids. CDR3 sequence reads: CASSQSSGGELFF. For the CDR3, the DNA is TGCGCCAGCAGTCAATCATCAGGGGGGGAGCTGTTTTTT.